One and the same sample provided the 24 T cell receptor beta chains below, sequenced in a study of shared clonotypes between healthy human individuals. Profiling relied on immunoSEQ multiplex PCR, and the TCRdb table lists in-frame clones only, not all of them. The sample gives approximately 1.5 million clones, 95% to 99% of which show up once; about 0.45% is in the top ten. The source material was naive CD4+ T cells sorted from blood. Subset of the sample: CD45RA+ positively selected. The receptor set was obtained from a man between 25 and 39 years old in good health.

V is TRBV11-3 and J is TRBJ2-3; a possible D gene is TRBD1 (6 bases). Trimming cost V 5 bases and J 0 bases, with 18 bases left between them. In germline, CDR1 is SGHNT, CDR2 YENEEA. CDR3 length: 17 residues. This CDR3 reads CASSAGVRGPSTDTQYF. Written as DNA, the CDR3 is TGTGCCAGCAGCGCAGGAGTCAGGGGACCTAGCACAGATACGCAGTATTTT.

This rearrangement joins TRBV5-4 to TRBJ2-5; D remains ambiguous. The ends were cut back, 0 bases at V and 1 base at J, with 7 bases in the middle. The CDR3 consists of 14 residues. In germline, CDR1 is SGHNT, CDR2 YYREEE (reference sequence). The CDR3 is CASSLVSSQETQYF. In nucleotides, the CDR3 is TGTGCCAGCAGCTTGGTGTCAAGCCAAGAGACCCAGTACTTC.

The rearrangement links TRBV18 to TRBJ1-1; D remains ambiguous. V was pared by 4 bases and J by 0 bases, with 18 bases between. The V gene's germline CDR1 is KGHSH and CDR2 LQKENI. There are 17 residues in the CDR3. Here the CDR3 reads CASSRSLPSPMNTEAFF. CDR3 bases: TGTGCCAGCTCACGTTCATTACCGTCTCCTATGAACACTGAAGCTTTCTTT.

The gene calls are TRBV19 and TRBJ1-2; D is possibly TRBD1 (6 bases). The V gene's germline CDR1 is LNHDA and CDR2 SQIVND (reference sequence). The V end lost 5 bases, the J end lost 0 bases, and 13 bases lay between the germline ends. The CDR3 spans 15 residues. DNA of the CDR3: TGTGCCAGTAGTTTCCAGGGGTTACCTAACTATGGCTACACCTTC. This codes for CASSFQGLPNYGYTF.

This chain uses TRBV7-9 with TRBJ1-2; D unresolved. There are 12 residues in the CDR3. V shed 2 bases and J shed 7 bases, with 8 bases lying between them. Germline CDR1 reads SEHNR; CDR2 reads FQNEAQ (reference sequence). CDR3 nucleotide sequence: TGTGCCAGCAGCTTAACTCCCCTTGGCTACACCTTC. Its translation is CASSLTPLGYTF.

V gene TRBV7-8 combines with J gene TRBJ2-3; 7 bases map to TRBD1. V lost 6 bases, J lost 0 bases, and 9 bases stayed unmatched. The CDR3 loop spans 16 amino acids. Germline V gene lookup returns CDR1 SGHVS and CDR2 FQNEAQ. For the CDR3, the DNA is TGTGCCAGCAGACAACAGGGGTTCAGAAGCACAGATACGCAGTATTTT. Encoded protein: CASRQQGFRSTDTQYF.

Concerning this clone: The sample has other DNA sequences that encode this CDR3 too. V is TRBV7-2 and J is TRBJ2-7; no clear D. V was shortened by 3 bases and J by 4 bases, with 4 bases between the two germline ends. CDR1 is SGHTA, CDR2 FQGNSA, per germline. The CDR3 consists of 11 residues. As DNA, the CDR3 is TGTGCCAGCAGCTTGATTTACGAGCAGTACTTC. Its protein is CASSLIYEQYF.

Notes on this clone: Other DNA sequences in the same sample also yield this CDR3. The chain carries TRBV30 and TRBJ1-5, with D uncertain. The CDR3 runs to 14 residues. Germline assignment: CDR1 GTSNPN and CDR2 SVGIG (reference sequence). With 0 bases removed from V and 4 bases from J, the gap between germline ends came to 10 bases. Written as DNA, the CDR3 is TGTGCCTGGAGTGTACCGTGGGGAAATCAGCCCCAGCATTTT. Translated, it gives CAWSVPWGNQPQHF.

In this sample, this clone turned up once. The chain combines TRBV18 with TRBJ2-3; D uncertain. This CDR3 is built from 15 residues. Between the trimmed V and J ends, which lost 0 bases and 4 bases, there was a span of 11 bases. Germline CDR1 KGHSH, CDR2 LQKENI. For the CDR3, the DNA is TGTGCCAGCTCACCACCGTCCAAGATGGCAGATACGCAGTATTTT. Amino acids: CASSPPSKMADTQYF.

The genes are TRBV19 and TRBJ2-3, with a weak D call TRBD2 (7 bases). Deletions cut 3 bases from V and 1 base from J, with 11 bases between. The CDR3 length is 15 residues. Germline V gives CDR1 LNHDA, CDR2 SQIVND (reference sequence). The DNA for the CDR3 is TGTGCCAGTAGTATTTTGGGGGGGCGCACAGATACGCAGTATTTT. It encodes CASSILGGRTDTQYF. The full variable domain, with the rest looked up from reference TRBV19 and TRBJ2-3, is DGGITQSPKYLFRKEGQNVTLSCEQNLNHDAMYWYRQDPGQGLRLIYYSQIVNDFQKGDIAEGYSVSREKKESFPLTVTSAQKNPTAFYLCASSILGGRTDTQYFGPGTRLTVL.

This rearrangement joins TRBV10-3 to TRBJ2-1, with TRBD1 identical over 9 bases. The CDR3 loop spans 16 amino acids. Looked up from germline, CDR1 is ENHRY and CDR2 is SYGVKD. J gave up 7 bases and V 3 bases, and 10 bases lay outside the gene matches. Written as DNA, the CDR3 is TGTGCCATCAGTGACACCCGGGACAGGGTTCTGAATGAGCAGTTCTTC. Translated, it gives CAISDTRDRVLNEQFF.

A single count supports this clone. Other DNA sequences in this sample translate to the same CDR3. The CDR3 is CASSEQSNTEAFF. CDR3 nucleotides: TGTGCCAGCAGCGAACAGAGTAACACTGAAGCTTTCTTT. V and J are TRBV7-9 and TRBJ1-1; D remains ambiguous. Between the trimmed V and J ends, which lost 5 bases and 2 bases, there was a span of 9 bases. Germline values: CDR1 SEHNR, CDR2 FQNEAQ (reference sequence). The CDR3 covers 13 residues. Full variable domain (outside the CDR3, taken from reference TRBV7-9 and TRBJ1-1): DTGVSQNPRHKITKRGQNVTFRCDPISEHNRLYWYRQTLGQGPEFLTYFQNEAQLEKSRLLSDRFSAERPKGSFSTLEIQRTEQGDSAMYLCASSEQSNTEAFFGQGTRLTVV.

V and J are TRBV11-3 and TRBJ2-7; 11 positions agree with TRBD2. CDR1 is SGHNT and CDR2 is YENEEA in the germline V gene. The junction had 8 bases not matched to a gene; V was cut back by 1 base and J by 6 bases. This CDR3 comprises 16 residues. The CDR3 DNA reads as TGTGCCAGCAGCTTAGCGGGGACTAGCGGCTCGGGCGAGCAGTACTTC. Translated, it gives CASSLAGTSGSGEQYF.

The rearrangement links TRBV5-4 to TRBJ2-2; D possibly matches TRBD1 or TRBD2 (5 bases each). V lost 0 bases and J 0 bases, leaving 9 bases between the germline ends. CDR1 and CDR2 from the germline V gene are SGHNT and YYREEE (reference sequence). The CDR3 is 16 residues long. The CDR3 reads CASSLGGSSNTGELFF. Written as DNA, the CDR3 is TGTGCCAGCAGCTTGGGGGGGTCATCGAACACCGGGGAGCTGTTTTTT.

This chain joins TRBV4-3 and TRBJ2-3; the match to TRBD2 covers 7 bases. This CDR3 comprises 14 residues. Germline CDR1 is LGHNA and CDR2 is YSLEER. J lost 8 bases, V lost 1 base, and 6 bases had no gene match. The CDR3 DNA follows: TGCGCCAGCAGCCAAGTGGATTCGGGAGGTACGCAGTATTTT. It yields the protein CASSQVDSGGTQYF.

The chain employs TRBV18 and TRBJ2-2, with D tentatively TRBD2 (5 bases). The CDR3 is made up of 14 amino acids. Between the trimmed V and J ends, which lost 0 bases and 6 bases, there was a span of 8 bases. The germline V gene encodes CDR1 KGHSH and CDR2 LQKENI. This CDR3 is CASSPPTRAGELFF. CDR3 DNA: TGTGCCAGCTCACCACCGACGCGGGCCGGGGAGCTGTTTTTT. The variable domain in full, completed from reference TRBV18 and TRBJ2-2, reads NAGVMQNPRHLVRRRGQEARLRCSPMKGHSHVYWYRQLPEEGLKFMVYLQKENIIDESGMPKERFSAEFPKEGPSILRIQQVVRGDSAAYFCASSPPTRAGELFFGEGSRLTVL.

The rearrangement links TRBV28 to TRBJ2-7; 12 bases are shared with TRBD1. This CDR3 has 15 amino acids. Germline loops: CDR1 MDHEN, CDR2 SYDVKM. The V gene end was trimmed by 3 bases and the J gene end by 4 bases; junction bases not matched to a gene: 4. The CDR3 region is CASSFLGQGAYEQYF. In DNA form, the CDR3 reads TGTGCCAGCAGTTTTTTGGGACAGGGGGCTTACGAGCAGTACTTC.

This sequence joins TRBV5-1 and TRBJ2-2, with D uncertain. This CDR3 is built from 15 residues. Per germline, CDR1 SGHRS and CDR2 YFSETQ. V lost 2 bases, J lost 2 bases, and 10 bases lay in between. DNA of the CDR3: TGCGCCAGCAGCTTCCAGGTAGACAACACCGGGGAGCTGTTTTTT. Its translation: CASSFQVDNTGELFF.

The chain recombines TRBV5-4 with TRBJ1-1; 10 bases map to TRBD1. Germline values: CDR1 SGHNT, CDR2 YYREEE (reference sequence). This CDR3 spans 15 amino acids. J lost 4 bases, V lost 3 bases, and 6 bases had no gene match. CDR3 region: CASSSGGQGSTEAFF. CDR3 DNA: TGTGCCAGCAGCTCAGGGGGACAGGGGAGCACTGAAGCTTTCTTT.

The chain has TRBV21-1 and TRBJ2-3; TRBD1 is the table's D call and was not checked against the DNA. TRBV21-1 is assigned pseudogene status. The CDR3 covers 16 residues. The CDR3 reads CASSKHQNRGTDTQYF. DNA of the CDR3: TGTGCCAGCAGCAAACACCAGAACAGGGGCACAGATACGCAGTATTTT.

The gene calls are TRBV9 and TRBJ1-4; D may be TRBD1 (5 bases). Germline loops: CDR1 SGDLS, CDR2 YYNGEE. V was trimmed by 1 base and J by 0 bases, leaving 13 bases between them. This CDR3 contains 17 residues. The CDR3 reads CASSVSTGVATNEKLFF. The CDR3 bases are TGTGCCAGCAGCGTAAGCACAGGTGTGGCAACTAATGAAAAACTGTTTTTT.

The V and J genes are TRBV7-9 and TRBJ2-3; D is perhaps TRBD1 (6 bases). Per the germline V gene, CDR1 is SEHNR and CDR2 is FQNEAQ (reference sequence). The ends were cut back, 4 bases at V and 2 bases at J, with 10 bases in the middle. This CDR3 is 14 amino acids long. The CDR3 reads CASSWTEATDTQYF. DNA for the CDR3: TGTGCCAGCAGCTGGACAGAGGCCACAGATACGCAGTATTTT.

A single count supports this clone. The chain employs TRBV7-9 and TRBJ2-7; weak D call: TRBD1 (5 bases). The CDR3 has 14 amino acids. V was cut by 10 bases and J by 2 bases, with 18 bases left in between. Germline V gene lookup returns CDR1 SEHNR and CDR2 FQNEAQ (reference sequence). The CDR3 is CATSLAQGAYEQYF. The CDR3 DNA sequence: TGTGCCACCTCCCTGGCTCAGGGCGCCTACGAGCAGTACTTC. The full variable domain, with the rest looked up from reference TRBV7-9 and TRBJ2-7, is DTGVSQNPRHKITKRGQNVTFRCDPISEHNRLYWYRQTLGQGPEFLTYFQNEAQLEKSRLLSDRFSAERPKGSFSTLEIQRTEQGDSAMYLCATSLAQGAYEQYFGPGTRLTVT.

The V and J genes are TRBV6-1 and TRBJ1-3; 9 nucleotides align to TRBD1. After removal of 9 bases from V and 16 bases from J, the junction contained 13 bases not matched to a gene. The CDR3 has 12 residues. Germline V CDR1 and CDR2: MNHNS, SASEGT. CDR3 in amino acids: CASKHGNGQGYF. DNA for the CDR3: TGTGCCAGTAAACATGGAAATGGACAGGGGTATTTT.